This TCR beta chain comes out of a study of T-cell reconstitution after alpha-beta-depleted transplantation in children. Germline loops: CDR1 KGHSH, CDR2 LQKENI. CDR3 length: 15 residues. V lost 4 bases and J lost 0; bases outside the gene matches: 3. For TCRbeta, the library was prepared with unique molecular identifiers. TCRdb recomputed calls from the PCR reads with MiXCR, one row per CDR3 protein. The data hold approximately 590,000 distinct CDR3 sequences, with about 10% observed a single time. The specimen was PBMCs from the stem cell graft donor, collected from the stem cell graft. The V call is TRBV18, the J call TRBJ2-7; 10 nucleotides line up with TRBD2. This receptor was identified in a human donor who donated a stem cell graft to a child with acute myeloid leukemia. The CDR3: CASSQTSGNSYEQYF. The CDR3 DNA reads as TGTGCCAGCTCACAAACTAGCGGGAACTCCTACGAGCAGTACTTC.